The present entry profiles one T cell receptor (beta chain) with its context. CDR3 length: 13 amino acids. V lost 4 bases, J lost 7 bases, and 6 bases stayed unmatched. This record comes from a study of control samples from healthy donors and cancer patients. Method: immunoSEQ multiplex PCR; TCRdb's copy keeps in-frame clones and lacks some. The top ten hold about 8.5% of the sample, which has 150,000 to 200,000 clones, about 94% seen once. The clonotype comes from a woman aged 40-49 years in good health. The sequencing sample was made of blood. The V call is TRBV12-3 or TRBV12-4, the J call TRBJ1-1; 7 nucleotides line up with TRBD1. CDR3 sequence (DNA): TGTGCCAGCAGTTCCCAGAGGACAGGTGAAGCTTTCTTT. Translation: CASSSQRTGEAFF.